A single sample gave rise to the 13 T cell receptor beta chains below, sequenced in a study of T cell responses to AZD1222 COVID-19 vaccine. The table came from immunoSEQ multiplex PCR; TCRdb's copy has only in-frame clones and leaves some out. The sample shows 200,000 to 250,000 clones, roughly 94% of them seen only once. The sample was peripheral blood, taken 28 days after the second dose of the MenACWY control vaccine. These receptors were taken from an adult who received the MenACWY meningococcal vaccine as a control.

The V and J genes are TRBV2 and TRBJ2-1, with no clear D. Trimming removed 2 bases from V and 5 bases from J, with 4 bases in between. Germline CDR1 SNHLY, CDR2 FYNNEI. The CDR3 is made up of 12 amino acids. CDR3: CASSELHNEQFF. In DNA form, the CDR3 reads TGTGCCAGCAGTGAACTCCACAATGAGCAGTTCTTC.

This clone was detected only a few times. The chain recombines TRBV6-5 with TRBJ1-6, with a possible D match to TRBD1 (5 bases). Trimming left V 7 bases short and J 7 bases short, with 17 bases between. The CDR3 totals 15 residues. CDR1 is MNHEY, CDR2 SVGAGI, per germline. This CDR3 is CASKEGPAANSPLHF. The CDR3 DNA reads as TGTGCCAGCAAGGAGGGGCCAGCCGCAAATTCACCCCTCCACTTT.

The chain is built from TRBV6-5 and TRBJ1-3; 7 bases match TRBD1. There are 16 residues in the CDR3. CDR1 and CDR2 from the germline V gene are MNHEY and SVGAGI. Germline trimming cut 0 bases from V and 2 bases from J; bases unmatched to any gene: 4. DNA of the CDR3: TGTGCCAGCAGTTACTCGCCCGGGACAGCTGGAAACACCATATATTTT. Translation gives CASSYSPGTAGNTIYF.

The chain's CDR3 is CASSPGRGSYEQYF. Written as DNA, the CDR3 is TGTGCCAGCAGTCCCGGTAGGGGTTCCTACGAGCAGTACTTC. The chain combines TRBV2 with TRBJ2-7, with D perhaps TRBD1 (5 bases). Germline CDR1 and CDR2: SNHLY and FYNNEI. This CDR3 comprises 14 residues. V lost 5 bases, J lost 1 base, and 12 bases lay in between.

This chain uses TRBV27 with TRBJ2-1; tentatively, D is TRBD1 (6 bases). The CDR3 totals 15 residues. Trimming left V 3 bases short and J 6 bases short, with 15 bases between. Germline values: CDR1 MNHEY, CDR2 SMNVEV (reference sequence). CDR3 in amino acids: CASSFIRGPANEQFF. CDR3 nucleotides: TGTGCCAGCAGTTTCATCAGGGGTCCTGCCAATGAGCAGTTCTTC.

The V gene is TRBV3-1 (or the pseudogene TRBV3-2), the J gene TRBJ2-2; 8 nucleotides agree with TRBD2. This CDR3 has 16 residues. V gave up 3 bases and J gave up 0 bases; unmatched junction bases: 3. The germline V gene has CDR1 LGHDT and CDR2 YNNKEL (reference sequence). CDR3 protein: CASSQGLVPNTGELFF. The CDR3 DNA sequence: TGTGCCAGCAGCCAGGGACTAGTCCCGAACACCGGGGAGCTGTTTTTT.

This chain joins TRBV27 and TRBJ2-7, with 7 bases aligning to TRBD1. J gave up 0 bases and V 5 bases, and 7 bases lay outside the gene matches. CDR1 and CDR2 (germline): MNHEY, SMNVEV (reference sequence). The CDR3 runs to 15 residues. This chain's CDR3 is CASSKKQGPSYEQYF. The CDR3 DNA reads TGTGCCAGCAGTAAAAAACAGGGGCCCTCCTACGAGCAGTACTTC.

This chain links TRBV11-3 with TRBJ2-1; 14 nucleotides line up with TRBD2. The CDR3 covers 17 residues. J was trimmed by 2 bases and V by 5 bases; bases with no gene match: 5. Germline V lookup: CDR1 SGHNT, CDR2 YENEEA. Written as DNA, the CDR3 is TGTGCCAGCAGCCCTGGGACTAGCGGGGGCCCCTACAATGAGCAGTTCTTC. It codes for CASSPGTSGGPYNEQFF.

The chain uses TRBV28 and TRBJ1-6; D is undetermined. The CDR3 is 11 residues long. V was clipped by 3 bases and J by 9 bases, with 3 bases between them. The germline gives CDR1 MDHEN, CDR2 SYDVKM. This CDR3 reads CASSFPSPLHF. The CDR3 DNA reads TGTGCCAGCAGTTTCCCTTCACCCCTCCACTTT.

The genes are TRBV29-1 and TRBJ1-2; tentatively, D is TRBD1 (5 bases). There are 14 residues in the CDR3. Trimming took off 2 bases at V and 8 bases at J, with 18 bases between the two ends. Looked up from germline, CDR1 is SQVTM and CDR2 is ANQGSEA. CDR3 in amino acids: CSVEQGQGDSGYTF. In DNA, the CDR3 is TGCAGCGTTGAACAGGGTCAGGGAGATTCGGGCTACACCTTC.

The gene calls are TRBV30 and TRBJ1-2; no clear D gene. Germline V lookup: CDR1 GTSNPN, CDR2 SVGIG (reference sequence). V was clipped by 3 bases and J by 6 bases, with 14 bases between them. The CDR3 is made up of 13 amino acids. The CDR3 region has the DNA TGTGCCTGGAGACCGGCCCAATTGGATGGCTACACCTTC. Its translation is CAWRPAQLDGYTF. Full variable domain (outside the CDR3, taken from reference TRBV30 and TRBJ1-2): SQTIHQWPATLVQPVGSPLSLECTVEGTSNPNLYWYRQAAGRGLQLLFYSVGIGQISSEVPQNLSASRPQDRQFILSSKKLLLSDSGFYLCAWRPAQLDGYTFGSGTRLTVV.

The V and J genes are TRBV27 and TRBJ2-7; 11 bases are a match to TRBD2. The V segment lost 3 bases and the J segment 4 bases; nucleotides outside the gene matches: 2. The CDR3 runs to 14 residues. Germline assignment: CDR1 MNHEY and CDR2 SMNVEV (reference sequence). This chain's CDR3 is CASSFSGGAYEQYF. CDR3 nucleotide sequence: TGTGCCAGCAGTTTTAGCGGGGGGGCTTACGAGCAGTACTTC.

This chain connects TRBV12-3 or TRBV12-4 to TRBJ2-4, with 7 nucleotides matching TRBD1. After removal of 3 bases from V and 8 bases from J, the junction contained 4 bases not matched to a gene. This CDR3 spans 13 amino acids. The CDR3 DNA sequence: TGTGCCAGCAGTTTTAGGCAGGGGGACATTCAGTACTTC. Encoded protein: CASSFRQGDIQYF.